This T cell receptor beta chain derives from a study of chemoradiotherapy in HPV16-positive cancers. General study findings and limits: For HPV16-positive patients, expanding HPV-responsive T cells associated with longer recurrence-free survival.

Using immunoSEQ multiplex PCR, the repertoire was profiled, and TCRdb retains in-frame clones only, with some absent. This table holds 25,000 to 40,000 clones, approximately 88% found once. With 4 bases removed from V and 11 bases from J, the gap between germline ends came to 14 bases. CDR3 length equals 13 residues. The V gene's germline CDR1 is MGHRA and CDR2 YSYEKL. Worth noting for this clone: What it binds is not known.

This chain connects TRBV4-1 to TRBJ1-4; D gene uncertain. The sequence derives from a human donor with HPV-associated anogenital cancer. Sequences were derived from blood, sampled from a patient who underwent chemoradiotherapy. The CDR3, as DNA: TGCGCCAGCAGCCGTCAAATCGAGAGGAAACTGTTTTTT. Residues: CASSRQIERKLFF.